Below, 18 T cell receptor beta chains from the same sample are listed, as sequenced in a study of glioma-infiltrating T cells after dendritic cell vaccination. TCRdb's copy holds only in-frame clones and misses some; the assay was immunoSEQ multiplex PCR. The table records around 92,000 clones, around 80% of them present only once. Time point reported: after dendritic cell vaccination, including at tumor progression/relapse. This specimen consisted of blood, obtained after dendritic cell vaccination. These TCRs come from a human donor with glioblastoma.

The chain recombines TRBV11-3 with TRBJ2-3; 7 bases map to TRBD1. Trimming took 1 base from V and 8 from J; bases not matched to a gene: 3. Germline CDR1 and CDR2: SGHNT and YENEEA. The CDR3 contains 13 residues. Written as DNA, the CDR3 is TGTGCCAGCAGCTTAGCCCCAGGGGGTACGCAGTATTTT. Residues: CASSLAPGGTQYF.

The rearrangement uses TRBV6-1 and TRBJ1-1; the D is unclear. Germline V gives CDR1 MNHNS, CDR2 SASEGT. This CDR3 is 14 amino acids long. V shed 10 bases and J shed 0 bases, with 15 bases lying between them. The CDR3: CATQLSGMNTEAFF. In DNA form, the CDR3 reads TGTGCCACCCAACTTTCAGGTATGAACACTGAAGCTTTCTTT.

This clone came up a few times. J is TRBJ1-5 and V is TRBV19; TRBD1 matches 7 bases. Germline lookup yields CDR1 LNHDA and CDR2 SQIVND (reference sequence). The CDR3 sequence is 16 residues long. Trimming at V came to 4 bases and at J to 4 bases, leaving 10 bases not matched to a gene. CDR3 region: CASSRTGDAWNQPQHF. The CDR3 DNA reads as TGTGCCAGTAGTAGGACAGGCGATGCCTGGAATCAGCCCCAGCATTTT.

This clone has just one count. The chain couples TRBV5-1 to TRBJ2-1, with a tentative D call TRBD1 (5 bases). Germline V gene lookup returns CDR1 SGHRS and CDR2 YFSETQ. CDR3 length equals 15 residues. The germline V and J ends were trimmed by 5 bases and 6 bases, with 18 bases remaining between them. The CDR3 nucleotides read TGCGCCAGCAGTTCAATCAGGGTCTGGTTCAATGAGCAGTTCTTC. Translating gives CASSSIRVWFNEQFF.

The CDR3: CSVAELAAGELFF. CDR3 coding DNA: TGCAGCGTTGCGGAACTAGCGGCCGGGGAGCTGTTTTTT. The rearrangement joins TRBV29-1 to TRBJ2-2, with 8 nucleotides matching TRBD2. CDR3 length: 13 residues. V dropped 4 bases and J dropped 6; count of bases not matched to a gene: 4. CDR1 SQVTM and CDR2 ANQGSEA come from the germline V gene.

The CDR3 coding sequence is TGTGCCAGCAGTTCCCAGGGAAATGGCTACACCTTC. It is translated as CASSSQGNGYTF. This chain connects TRBV28 to TRBJ1-2; tentative D call: TRBD1 (5 bases). CDR3 length: 12 residues. CDR1 MDHEN and CDR2 SYDVKM come from the germline V gene. Deletions cut 4 bases from V and 6 bases from J, with 9 bases between.

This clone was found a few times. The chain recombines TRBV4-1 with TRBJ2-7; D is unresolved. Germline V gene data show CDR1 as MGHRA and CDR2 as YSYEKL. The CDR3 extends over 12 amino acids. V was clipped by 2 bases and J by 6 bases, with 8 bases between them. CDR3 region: CASSQTVFEQYF. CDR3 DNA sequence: TGCGCCAGCAGCCAAACAGTCTTCGAGCAGTACTTC.

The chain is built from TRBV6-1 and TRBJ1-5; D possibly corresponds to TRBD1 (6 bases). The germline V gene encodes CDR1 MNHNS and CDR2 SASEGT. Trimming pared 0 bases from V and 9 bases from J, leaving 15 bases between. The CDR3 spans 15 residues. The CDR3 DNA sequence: TGTGCCAGCAGTGAAGCGTCCGGGGGGCAACTGCCCCAGCATTTT. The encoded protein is CASSEASGGQLPQHF.

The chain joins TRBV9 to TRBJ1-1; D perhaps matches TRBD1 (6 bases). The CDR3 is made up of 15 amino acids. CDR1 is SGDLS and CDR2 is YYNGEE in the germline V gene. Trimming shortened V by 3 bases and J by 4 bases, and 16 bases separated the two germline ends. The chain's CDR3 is CASSATTGLVTEAFF. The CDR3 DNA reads TGTGCCAGCAGCGCGACGACAGGTTTGGTCACTGAAGCTTTCTTT.

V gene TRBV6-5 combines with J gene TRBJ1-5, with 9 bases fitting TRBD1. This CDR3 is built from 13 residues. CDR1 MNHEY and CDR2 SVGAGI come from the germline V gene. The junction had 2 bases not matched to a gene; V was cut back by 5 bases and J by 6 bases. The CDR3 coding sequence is TGTGCCAGCAGTACAGGGGGCGGTCAGCCCCAGCATTTT. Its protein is CASSTGGGQPQHF.

CDR3 DNA: TGTGCCAGCAGCCAAGATACGCGTAATGAAAAACTGTTTTTT. The encoded protein is CASSQDTRNEKLFF. The J gene is TRBJ1-4, the V gene TRBV4-2; D gene uncertain. The length of the CDR3 is 14 residues. Germline V CDR1 and CDR2: LGHNA, YNFKEQ. The V gene lost 0 bases and the J gene lost 4 bases, with 6 bases spanning the gap.

Here the CDR3 reads CASSSTGTGKETQYF. CDR3 coding DNA: TGTGCCAGTAGTTCCACCGGGACAGGGAAAGAGACCCAGTACTTC. The chain couples TRBV19 to TRBJ2-5; 9 positions match TRBD1. The germline V gene encodes CDR1 LNHDA and CDR2 SQIVND (reference sequence). The CDR3 length is 15 residues. Germline trimming cut 5 bases from V and 3 bases from J; bases unmatched to any gene: 7.

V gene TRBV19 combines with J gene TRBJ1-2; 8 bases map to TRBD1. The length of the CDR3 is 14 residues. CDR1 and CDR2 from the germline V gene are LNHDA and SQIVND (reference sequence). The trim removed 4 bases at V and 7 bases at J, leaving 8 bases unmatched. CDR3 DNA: TGTGCCAGTAGTACGAGAACAGGGGGTCCTGGCTACACCTTC. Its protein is CASSTRTGGPGYTF.

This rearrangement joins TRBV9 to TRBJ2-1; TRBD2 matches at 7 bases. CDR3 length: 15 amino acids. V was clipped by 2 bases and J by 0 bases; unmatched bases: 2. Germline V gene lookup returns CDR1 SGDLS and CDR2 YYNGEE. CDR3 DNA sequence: TGTGCCAGCAGCGTGGGAGGGATCTCCTACAATGAGCAGTTCTTC. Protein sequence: CASSVGGISYNEQFF. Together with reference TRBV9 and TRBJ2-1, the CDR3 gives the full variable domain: DSGVTQTPKHLITATGQRVTLRCSPRSGDLSVYWYQQSLDQGLQFLIQYYNGEERAKGNILERFSAQQFPDLHSELNLSSLELGDSALYFCASSVGGISYNEQFFGPGTRLTVL.

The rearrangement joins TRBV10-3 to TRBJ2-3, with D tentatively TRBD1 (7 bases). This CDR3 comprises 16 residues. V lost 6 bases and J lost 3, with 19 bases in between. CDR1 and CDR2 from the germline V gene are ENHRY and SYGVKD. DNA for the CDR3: TGTGCCATCAGGGCCGGCCAACAGGGGAGGACAGATACGCAGTATTTT. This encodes CAIRAGQQGRTDTQYF.

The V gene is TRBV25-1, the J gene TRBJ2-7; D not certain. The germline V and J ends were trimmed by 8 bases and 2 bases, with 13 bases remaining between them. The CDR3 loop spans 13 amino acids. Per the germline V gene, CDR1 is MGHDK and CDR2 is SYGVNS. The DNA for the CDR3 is TGTGCCAGCGAGCGTGGGTCGGCCTACGAGCAGTACTTC. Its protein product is CASERGSAYEQYF.

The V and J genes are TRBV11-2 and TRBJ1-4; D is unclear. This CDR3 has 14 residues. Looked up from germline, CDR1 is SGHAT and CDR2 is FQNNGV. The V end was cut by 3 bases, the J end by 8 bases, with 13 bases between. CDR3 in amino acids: CASSLAGLKEKLFF. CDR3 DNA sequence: TGTGCCAGCAGCTTGGCTGGCTTAAAGGAAAAACTGTTTTTT.

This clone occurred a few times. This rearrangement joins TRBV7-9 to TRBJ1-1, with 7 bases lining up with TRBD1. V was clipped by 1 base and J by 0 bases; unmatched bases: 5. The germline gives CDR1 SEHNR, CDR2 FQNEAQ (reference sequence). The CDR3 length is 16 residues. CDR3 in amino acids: CASSLGAGGLNTEAFF. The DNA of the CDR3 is TGTGCCAGCAGCTTAGGGGCAGGGGGTTTGAACACTGAAGCTTTCTTT.